These 32 T cell receptor beta chains share one sample of origin, sequenced in a study of tumor and adjacent non-tumor tissue in lung cancer. The library came from three nested PCR rounds adapted from ARM-PCR protocols. TCRdb fed the multiplex PCR reads into MiXCR, producing one record per CDR3 protein. This table holds approximately 130,000 distinct CDR3 sequences, approximately 71% found once. No cell sorting was done before RNA was extracted from the tissue. Specimen: lung tumor tissue. All receptors derive from a man aged 30 to 45 with non-small cell lung cancer.

A remark on this clonotype: An end of the junction differs from the germline gene, which may be a read error. V and J are TRBV4-1 and TRBJ2-1; D is uncertain. CDR3 length equals 18 residues. Germline-derived CDR1 and CDR2 are MGHRA and YSYEKL. CDR3 amino acids: CVSTRFLTGLAQYNEQFF. The CDR3 DNA reads as TGCGTCAGCACCCGTTTTCTAACGGGCTTAGCTCAATACAATGAGCAGTTCTTC.

As regards this clonotype: Here the CDR3 omits its conserved ending phenylalanine or tryptophan, so a read error is the likely source. The chain is built from TRBV29-1 and TRBJ2-7; weak D call: TRBD2 (6 bases). The germline V gene encodes CDR1 SQVTM and CDR2 ANQGSEA. The CDR3 runs to 11 residues. CDR3 sequence reads: CNIDMGGPQYI. The CDR3 DNA sequence: TGCAACATTGACATGGGAGGCCCCCAGTACATC.

Regarding this clonotype: The junction differs from germline at one of its ends, possibly a read error. The chain has TRBV6-6 and TRBJ1-1; D remains unclear. This CDR3 comprises 13 residues. Germline V gene lookup returns CDR1 MNHNY and CDR2 SVGAGI (reference sequence). The CDR3 sequence is CVSSPRRNTEAFF. The DNA for the CDR3 is TGTGTCAGCAGCCCTAGGCGGAACACTGAAGCCTTCTTT.

This clonotype was seen repeatedly, ten times or more. This chain uses TRBV29-1 with TRBJ2-6; TRBD1 agrees at 7 bases. J gave up 2 bases and V 2 bases, and 0 bases lay outside the gene matches. Germline-derived CDR1 and CDR2 are SQVTM and ANQGSEA. The CDR3 totals 14 residues. Here the CDR3 DNA reads TGCAGCGTTGAACAGGGGGCTGGGGCCAACGTCCTGACTTTC. Its protein product is CSVEQGAGANVLTF.

Details on this clonotype: The CDR3 carries no conserved terminal phenylalanine or tryptophan, so it likely arises from a read error. The genes are TRBV12-3 or TRBV12-4 and TRBJ1-2, with a possible D match to TRBD1 (5 bases). Trimming pared 4 bases from V and 8 bases from J, leaving 14 bases between. The CDR3 extends over 13 amino acids. CDR3 loop: CASSSQGSEGYTI. The CDR3 nucleotides are TGTGCCAGCAGTTCCCAGGGTTCAGAGGGCTACACCATC.

This clonotype was seen at least ten times. The J gene is TRBJ2-7, the V gene TRBV11-1; 8 bases map to TRBD1. Germline trimming cut 5 bases from V and 1 base from J; bases unmatched to any gene: 7. Per the germline V gene, CDR1 is SGHAT and CDR2 is FQDESV (reference sequence). There are 15 residues in the CDR3. DNA of the CDR3: TGTGCCAGCAGCCATGGACAGGGTGGGTCCTACGAGCAGTACTTC. This gives the protein CASSHGQGGSYEQYF.

With regard to this clonotype: A junction boundary mismatches the germline segment, possibly from a read error. The rearrangement uses TRBV12-3 or TRBV12-4 and TRBJ2-1; no clear D. CDR3 size: 14 residues. The chain's CDR3 is CASSFVSNPTEQLF. The CDR3 DNA sequence: TGTGCCAGCAGTTTTGTGTCTAACCCCACTGAGCAGTTATTC.

This clonotype was picked up a small number of times. At one of its ends the junction is not consistent with the germline gene, which may arise from a read error. The rearrangement joins TRBV12-3 or TRBV12-4 to TRBJ1-2; D unresolved. The CDR3 covers 14 residues. CDR3 coding DNA: TGTACCAGCACCCCGGCTGGGCAAAGAGGGGGCTACACCTTC. This codes for CTSTPAGQRGGYTF.

The chain recombines TRBV11-2 with TRBJ2-3, with 15 bases matching TRBD2. CDR1 is SGHAT and CDR2 is FQNNGV in the germline V gene. The CDR3 sequence is 17 residues long. J lost 5 bases, V lost 5 bases, and 8 bases had no gene match. The CDR3 is CASSPGTSGRTRDTQYF. In nucleotides, the CDR3 is TGTGCCAGCAGCCCTGGGACTAGCGGGAGGACTCGAGATACGCAGTATTTT.

The chain carries TRBV20-1 and TRBJ2-3; 14 bases map to TRBD2. The germline V gene encodes CDR1 DFQATT and CDR2 SNEGSKA (reference sequence). This CDR3 is 18 amino acids long. The junction had 15 bases not matched to a gene; V was cut back by 6 bases and J by 4 bases. The CDR3 DNA sequence: TGCAGTGCCCCAGGACTAGCGGGAGGATTTAAGGGCGCAGATACGCAGTATTTT. Protein: CSAPGLAGGFKGADTQYF.

This clonotype was seen many times. This rearrangement joins TRBV12-3 or TRBV12-4 to TRBJ1-3; D may be TRBD1 (5 bases). This CDR3 has 15 residues. Trimming took 6 bases from V and 0 from J, leaving 12 bases between them. CDR3 coding DNA: TGTGCCAGCAGGCTCCGACAGATCTCTGGAAACACCATATATTTT. This gives the protein CASRLRQISGNTIYF.

A note on this clonotype: The junction and the germline gene differ at one end; a read error may be behind it. The chain links TRBV6-5 to TRBJ2-7; D is possibly TRBD1 (5 bases). Per the germline V gene, CDR1 is MNHEY and CDR2 is SVGAGI. The CDR3 sequence is 13 residues long. The DNA for the CDR3 is TGTACCAGCAGTCCTAGGGGATCCTACGAGCTGTACTTC. Its protein product is CTSSPRGSYELYF.

Of note for this clonotype: Compared with germline, one end of the junction differs, possibly owing to a read error. This sequence joins TRBV29-1 and TRBJ1-4; D gene uncertain. The CDR3 is 12 amino acids. The V gene's germline CDR1 is SQVTM and CDR2 ANQGSEA. The CDR3 region is CIVDVGIEELFF. CDR3 coding DNA: TGCATCGTTGATGTCGGAATCGAAGAACTGTTTTTT.

About this clonotype itself: At one boundary the junction diverges from the germline segment, which might be a read error. The rearrangement uses TRBV6-5 and TRBJ2-1, with 8 bases lining up with TRBD2. The CDR3 loop spans 16 amino acids. From germline, CDR1 is MNHEY and CDR2 SVGAGI. The CDR3 sequence: CVSSYGGAGRAREQFF. The DNA for the CDR3 is TGTGTCAGCAGTTACGGGGGGGCCGGGAGGGCCCGTGAGCAGTTCTTC.

A word on this clonotype: One end of the junction does not line up with germline, which may come from a read error. The chain uses TRBV4-1 and TRBJ2-5, with TRBD2 matching over 11 bases. The CDR3 length is 18 residues. Looked up from germline, CDR1 is MGHRA and CDR2 is YSYEKL. CDR3 coding DNA: TGTGCCAGCATCCAAGATGGGTGGCTAGCGGGAGGTGCGGAGACCCAGTACTTC. Translated, it gives CASIQDGWLAGGAETQYF.

Comment on this clonotype: A single base separates this from a much larger clone, so it may be a read error. The V and J genes are TRBV6-5 and TRBJ2-7; D unresolved. V shed 4 bases and J shed 4 bases, with 14 bases lying between them. CDR1 is MNHEY, CDR2 SVGAGI, per germline. The CDR3 sequence is 14 residues long. The CDR3 loop reads CASSSRIGMYEQYF. CDR3 in DNA: TGTGCCAGCAGTTCCCGGATAGGGATGTACGAGCAGTACTTC.

Comments on this clonotype: A much bigger clone sits one base away, suggesting this may be a read error. This chain links TRBV5-4 with TRBJ2-1; 8 nucleotides match TRBD1. With 2 bases clipped from V and 6 bases from J, the junction kept 7 bases outside the gene matches. Looked up from germline, CDR1 is SGHNT and CDR2 is YYREEE (reference sequence). This CDR3 spans 15 amino acids. The CDR3 DNA reads as TGTGCCAGCAGCTTAATGACAGGGGAGGCCAATGAGCAGTTCTTC. As protein: CASSLMTGEANEQFF. Full variable domain (missing parts from reference TRBV5-4 and TRBJ2-1): ETGVTQSPTHLIKTRGQQVTLRCSSQSGHNTVSWYQQALGQGPQFIFQYYREEENGRGNFPPRFSGLQFPNYSSELNVNALELDDSALYLCASSLMTGEANEQFFGPGTRLTVL.

Concerning this clonotype itself: Without the conserved terminal phenylalanine or tryptophan, this CDR3 likely stems from a read error. The rearrangement links TRBV5-5 to TRBJ2-3; D not certain. Trimming took off 3 bases at V and 5 bases at J, with 16 bases between the two ends. Germline V gene lookup returns CDR1 SGHKS and CDR2 YYEKEE (reference sequence). This CDR3 comprises 15 residues. CDR3 in DNA: TGTGCCAGCAGCTGGAATAATCCCCCGGGAGATACGCAGTATTCT. This encodes CASSWNNPPGDTQYS.

This clonotype appeared a few times. The junction departs from the called germline gene at one end, perhaps through a read error. The chain uses TRBV4-2 and TRBJ2-2; D is tentatively TRBD1 or TRBD2 (5 bases each). This CDR3 is built from 16 residues. Per the germline V gene, CDR1 is LGHNA and CDR2 is YNFKEQ. This chain's CDR3 is CASSQEEGRVDGELFF. The CDR3 nucleotides read TGTGCCAGTAGCCAAGAGGAAGGCAGGGTAGACGGGGAGCTGTTCTTT.

The J gene is TRBJ2-5, the V gene TRBV21-1; the table's TRBD2 call for D was not verified on the DNA. TRBV21-1 represents a pseudogene. The CDR3 sequence is 16 residues long. The CDR3 sequence: CACSNGAGAVTWTQYF. Written as DNA, the CDR3 is TGTGCCTGCAGCAATGGGGCGGGAGCCGTAACGTGGACCCAGTACTTC.

A remark on this clonotype: No conserved phenylalanine or tryptophan ends this CDR3, so it is likely a read error. The limits of the CDR3 on the DNA are not certain, so only TCRdb's listed CDR3 is given. The J gene is TRBJ2-4, the V gene TRBV11-1; the table's D call, TRBD1, was not checked against the DNA. Including both end residues, the CDR3 is 15 amino acids long. The germline V gene encodes CDR1 SGHAT and CDR2 FQDESV (reference sequence). The chain's CDR3 is CASRKNHQGANIPYL.

With respect to this clonotype: This could be a read error, since a much larger clone is one nucleotide away. This rearrangement joins TRBV6-1 to TRBJ1-3, with D unresolved. Germline V gene data show CDR1 as MNHNS and CDR2 as SASEGT. CDR3 length: 12 residues. Trimming removed 7 bases from V and 2 bases from J, with 6 bases in between. The DNA for the CDR3 is TGTGCCAGCATGGGAGCTGGAAACACCATATATTTT. Translation gives CASMGAGNTIYF.

Notes on this clonotype: This may be a read error, as it is one base from a much larger clone. V is TRBV20-1 and J is TRBJ2-1; TRBD2 is a possible D gene (6 bases). The CDR3 is made up of 16 amino acids. The germline V gene has CDR1 DFQATT and CDR2 SNEGSKA (reference sequence). The V and J ends lost 6 bases and 1 base respectively, with 19 bases between them. CDR3: CSASSGEAVSYNEQFF. Written as DNA, the CDR3 is TGCAGTGCCTCATCTGGGGAGGCGGTTTCCTACAATGAGCAGTTCTTC.

This clonotype came up once. The CDR3 end shows no conserved phenylalanine or tryptophan, and so a read error is likely. The DNA is left out, because the CDR3 cannot be placed on it with certainty; the CDR3 is given as TCRdb lists it. The chain is built from TRBV20-1 and TRBJ2-1; the table names TRBD1, a call not compared with the DNA. A total of 14 residues make up the CDR3, ends included. CDR1 and CDR2 from the germline V gene are DFQATT and SNEGSKA (reference sequence). CDR3 residues: CSARGDRGLNEHFS.

As to this clonotype: The junction differs from germline at one of its ends, possibly a read error. V usage is TRBV6-1 and J usage is TRBJ2-7, with D unresolved. Per the germline V gene, CDR1 is MNHNS and CDR2 is SASEGT. The CDR3 is 13 amino acids. CDR3 sequence reads: CASSEWRGYKQYF. CDR3 sequence (DNA): TGTGCCAGCAGTGAATGGCGCGGCTACAAGCAATACTTC.

This clonotype was counted ten times or more. V and J are TRBV14 and TRBJ1-2; 8 positions agree with TRBD1. The CDR3 length is 15 residues. CDR1 and CDR2 (germline): SGHDN, FVKESK. V trimming: 0 bases; J trimming: 8 bases; junction bases outside the gene matches: 8. The CDR3 coding sequence is TGTGCCAGCAGCCAAGAGGTCCGGACAGGGAAGGGCTACACCTTC. This encodes CASSQEVRTGKGYTF.

This chain joins TRBV7-9 and TRBJ2-2; D might be TRBD1 (6 bases). The CDR3 contains 15 residues. Trimming took 5 bases from V and 2 from J, leaving 12 bases between them. Germline V gene lookup returns CDR1 SEHNR and CDR2 FQNEAQ (reference sequence). The CDR3 DNA reads TGTGCCAGCAGCACAAGGACAGCCAACACCGGGGAGCTGTTTTTT. Protein: CASSTRTANTGELFF.

As for this clonotype: A much larger clone lies a single base off, so this may be a read error. The chain uses TRBV4-2 and TRBJ1-4; TRBD1 might be the D (5 bases). CDR1 is LGHNA, CDR2 YNFKEQ, per germline. CDR3 length: 16 amino acids. CDR3 in amino acids: CASSQTVRPWGEKLSF. Here the CDR3 DNA reads TGTGCCAGCAGCCAGACCGTTCGGCCCTGGGGCGAAAAACTGTCTTTT.

As to this clonotype: Given a much more abundant clone one base away, this may be a read error. The genes are TRBV20-1 and TRBJ1-4; possibly TRBD1 for D (6 bases). This CDR3 is 15 amino acids long. V was pared by 5 bases and J by 7 bases, with 20 bases between. The germline V gene has CDR1 DFQATT and CDR2 SNEGSKA (reference sequence). Here the CDR3 DNA reads TGCAGTGCTCCCCTTAGGCCGGGGGCGAGTGAAAAACTGTTTTTT. Translating it yields CSAPLRPGASEKLFF.

Worth noting for this clonotype: The junction differs from germline at one of its ends, possibly a read error. The V and J genes are TRBV29-1 and TRBJ2-3; D could derive from TRBD1 or TRBD2 (5 bases each). This CDR3 region has 14 residues. Germline V lookup: CDR1 SQVTM, CDR2 ANQGSEA. The CDR3 bases are TGCATCGTTGAGGGGTCCCATGACACAGATACGCAGTATTTT. It specifies CIVEGSHDTDTQYF.

The chain couples TRBV24-1 to TRBJ1-1, with D possibly matching TRBD1 (6 bases). The germline CDR1 and CDR2 sequences are KGHDR and SFDVKD. V was clipped by 2 bases and J by 6 bases, with 9 bases between them. This CDR3 has 13 residues. Written as DNA, the CDR3 is TGTGCCACCAGTGATTCAGACAGGCCTGAAGCTTTCTTT. Encoded protein: CATSDSDRPEAFF.

As regards this clonotype: A much bigger clone sits one base away, suggesting this may be a read error. Likely a read error: the CDR3 ends without its conserved phenylalanine or tryptophan. The chain joins TRBV20-1 to TRBJ2-5; perhaps TRBD2 as D (5 bases). V was shortened by 1 base and J by 5 bases, with 5 bases between the two germline ends. Germline lookup yields CDR1 DFQATT and CDR2 SNEGSKA (reference sequence). The CDR3 spans 11 residues. The CDR3 DNA is TGCAGTGCTAGAGCGGGGGAGACCCAGTACCTC. This translates into CSARAGETQYL.